The clone carrying this T cell receptor beta chain came up once. The entry originates in a study of identifying expanded T cells in peripheral blood. This table comes from immunoSEQ multiplex PCR, and its TCRdb copy is limited to in-frame clones, with some not included. The sample lists approximately 75,000 clones, roughly nine tenths occurring once. V shed 3 bases and J 8 bases; nucleotides not matched to a gene: 6. The CDR3 has 15 amino acids. CDR1 SNHLY and CDR2 FYNNEI come from the germline V gene. This chain links TRBV2 with TRBJ2-3, with TRBD2 matching over 12 bases. The origin of this receptor is a person between 18 and 75 years old in good health. Sequencing was done on a sample of blood. CDR3 residues: CASSESSGGAGTQYF. The CDR3 coding sequence is TGTGCCAGCAGTGAGTCTAGCGGGGGGGCCGGTACGCAGTATTTT.